This T cell receptor (beta chain) originates from a study of response to subunit inactivated influenza vaccine. Study conclusions and caveats: Each seasonal influenza vaccination recruits few new T cells, the authors suggested.

This clonotype was recorded a few times. The target antigen is unknown. TCRdb used MiXCR to reprocess the RT-PCR reads, holding one entry per CDR3 protein. The sample holds about 480,000 distinct CDR3 sequences, less than 30% seen once. After removal of 3 bases from V and 5 bases from J, the junction contained 5 bases not matched to a gene. CDR3 size: 16 residues. Germline CDR1 LGHDT, CDR2 YNNKEL (reference sequence). The receptor was isolated from a man over 45 who received an inactivated influenza vaccine. The chain employs TRBV3-1 and TRBJ2-3; 13 bases line up with TRBD2. The specimen was CD4+ T cells sorted from PBMCs, collected approximately 5 days after vaccination. Here the CDR3 DNA reads TGTGCCAGCAGCCATACTAGCGGGGGGGCCAAAGATACGCAGTATTTT. Its protein is CASSHTSGGAKDTQYF.